Detailed here is one T cell receptor (beta chain). Its antigen is undetermined. This specimen comes from a study of T cells expressing NK-cell markers. Study conclusions and caveats: Several donors likewise had their CD3+CD56-NKG2C+ fraction led by these clonotypes.

The CDR3 has 18 amino acids. Per the germline V gene, CDR1 is LGHDT and CDR2 is YNNKEL (reference sequence). The authors made TCR beta cDNA libraries by 5'RACE template switching. This switching added a universal primer site and UMIs. TCRdb reprocessed the 5' RACE reads and keeps a single row for each CDR3 protein, giving no DNA. The sample has some 140,000 distinct CDR3 sequences. The sequenced material came from blood T cells: a sorted CD56 or NKG2C T cell subset, CD4+ or CD8+ T cells, or bulk PBMC T cells (not recorded which). This chain links TRBV3-1 with TRBJ2-1; no DNA is available, so the TRBD2 call from TCRdb remains unchecked. This receptor was obtained from a woman aged 45-65 years in good health. This CDR3 is CASSQTQSGLARYNEQFF.